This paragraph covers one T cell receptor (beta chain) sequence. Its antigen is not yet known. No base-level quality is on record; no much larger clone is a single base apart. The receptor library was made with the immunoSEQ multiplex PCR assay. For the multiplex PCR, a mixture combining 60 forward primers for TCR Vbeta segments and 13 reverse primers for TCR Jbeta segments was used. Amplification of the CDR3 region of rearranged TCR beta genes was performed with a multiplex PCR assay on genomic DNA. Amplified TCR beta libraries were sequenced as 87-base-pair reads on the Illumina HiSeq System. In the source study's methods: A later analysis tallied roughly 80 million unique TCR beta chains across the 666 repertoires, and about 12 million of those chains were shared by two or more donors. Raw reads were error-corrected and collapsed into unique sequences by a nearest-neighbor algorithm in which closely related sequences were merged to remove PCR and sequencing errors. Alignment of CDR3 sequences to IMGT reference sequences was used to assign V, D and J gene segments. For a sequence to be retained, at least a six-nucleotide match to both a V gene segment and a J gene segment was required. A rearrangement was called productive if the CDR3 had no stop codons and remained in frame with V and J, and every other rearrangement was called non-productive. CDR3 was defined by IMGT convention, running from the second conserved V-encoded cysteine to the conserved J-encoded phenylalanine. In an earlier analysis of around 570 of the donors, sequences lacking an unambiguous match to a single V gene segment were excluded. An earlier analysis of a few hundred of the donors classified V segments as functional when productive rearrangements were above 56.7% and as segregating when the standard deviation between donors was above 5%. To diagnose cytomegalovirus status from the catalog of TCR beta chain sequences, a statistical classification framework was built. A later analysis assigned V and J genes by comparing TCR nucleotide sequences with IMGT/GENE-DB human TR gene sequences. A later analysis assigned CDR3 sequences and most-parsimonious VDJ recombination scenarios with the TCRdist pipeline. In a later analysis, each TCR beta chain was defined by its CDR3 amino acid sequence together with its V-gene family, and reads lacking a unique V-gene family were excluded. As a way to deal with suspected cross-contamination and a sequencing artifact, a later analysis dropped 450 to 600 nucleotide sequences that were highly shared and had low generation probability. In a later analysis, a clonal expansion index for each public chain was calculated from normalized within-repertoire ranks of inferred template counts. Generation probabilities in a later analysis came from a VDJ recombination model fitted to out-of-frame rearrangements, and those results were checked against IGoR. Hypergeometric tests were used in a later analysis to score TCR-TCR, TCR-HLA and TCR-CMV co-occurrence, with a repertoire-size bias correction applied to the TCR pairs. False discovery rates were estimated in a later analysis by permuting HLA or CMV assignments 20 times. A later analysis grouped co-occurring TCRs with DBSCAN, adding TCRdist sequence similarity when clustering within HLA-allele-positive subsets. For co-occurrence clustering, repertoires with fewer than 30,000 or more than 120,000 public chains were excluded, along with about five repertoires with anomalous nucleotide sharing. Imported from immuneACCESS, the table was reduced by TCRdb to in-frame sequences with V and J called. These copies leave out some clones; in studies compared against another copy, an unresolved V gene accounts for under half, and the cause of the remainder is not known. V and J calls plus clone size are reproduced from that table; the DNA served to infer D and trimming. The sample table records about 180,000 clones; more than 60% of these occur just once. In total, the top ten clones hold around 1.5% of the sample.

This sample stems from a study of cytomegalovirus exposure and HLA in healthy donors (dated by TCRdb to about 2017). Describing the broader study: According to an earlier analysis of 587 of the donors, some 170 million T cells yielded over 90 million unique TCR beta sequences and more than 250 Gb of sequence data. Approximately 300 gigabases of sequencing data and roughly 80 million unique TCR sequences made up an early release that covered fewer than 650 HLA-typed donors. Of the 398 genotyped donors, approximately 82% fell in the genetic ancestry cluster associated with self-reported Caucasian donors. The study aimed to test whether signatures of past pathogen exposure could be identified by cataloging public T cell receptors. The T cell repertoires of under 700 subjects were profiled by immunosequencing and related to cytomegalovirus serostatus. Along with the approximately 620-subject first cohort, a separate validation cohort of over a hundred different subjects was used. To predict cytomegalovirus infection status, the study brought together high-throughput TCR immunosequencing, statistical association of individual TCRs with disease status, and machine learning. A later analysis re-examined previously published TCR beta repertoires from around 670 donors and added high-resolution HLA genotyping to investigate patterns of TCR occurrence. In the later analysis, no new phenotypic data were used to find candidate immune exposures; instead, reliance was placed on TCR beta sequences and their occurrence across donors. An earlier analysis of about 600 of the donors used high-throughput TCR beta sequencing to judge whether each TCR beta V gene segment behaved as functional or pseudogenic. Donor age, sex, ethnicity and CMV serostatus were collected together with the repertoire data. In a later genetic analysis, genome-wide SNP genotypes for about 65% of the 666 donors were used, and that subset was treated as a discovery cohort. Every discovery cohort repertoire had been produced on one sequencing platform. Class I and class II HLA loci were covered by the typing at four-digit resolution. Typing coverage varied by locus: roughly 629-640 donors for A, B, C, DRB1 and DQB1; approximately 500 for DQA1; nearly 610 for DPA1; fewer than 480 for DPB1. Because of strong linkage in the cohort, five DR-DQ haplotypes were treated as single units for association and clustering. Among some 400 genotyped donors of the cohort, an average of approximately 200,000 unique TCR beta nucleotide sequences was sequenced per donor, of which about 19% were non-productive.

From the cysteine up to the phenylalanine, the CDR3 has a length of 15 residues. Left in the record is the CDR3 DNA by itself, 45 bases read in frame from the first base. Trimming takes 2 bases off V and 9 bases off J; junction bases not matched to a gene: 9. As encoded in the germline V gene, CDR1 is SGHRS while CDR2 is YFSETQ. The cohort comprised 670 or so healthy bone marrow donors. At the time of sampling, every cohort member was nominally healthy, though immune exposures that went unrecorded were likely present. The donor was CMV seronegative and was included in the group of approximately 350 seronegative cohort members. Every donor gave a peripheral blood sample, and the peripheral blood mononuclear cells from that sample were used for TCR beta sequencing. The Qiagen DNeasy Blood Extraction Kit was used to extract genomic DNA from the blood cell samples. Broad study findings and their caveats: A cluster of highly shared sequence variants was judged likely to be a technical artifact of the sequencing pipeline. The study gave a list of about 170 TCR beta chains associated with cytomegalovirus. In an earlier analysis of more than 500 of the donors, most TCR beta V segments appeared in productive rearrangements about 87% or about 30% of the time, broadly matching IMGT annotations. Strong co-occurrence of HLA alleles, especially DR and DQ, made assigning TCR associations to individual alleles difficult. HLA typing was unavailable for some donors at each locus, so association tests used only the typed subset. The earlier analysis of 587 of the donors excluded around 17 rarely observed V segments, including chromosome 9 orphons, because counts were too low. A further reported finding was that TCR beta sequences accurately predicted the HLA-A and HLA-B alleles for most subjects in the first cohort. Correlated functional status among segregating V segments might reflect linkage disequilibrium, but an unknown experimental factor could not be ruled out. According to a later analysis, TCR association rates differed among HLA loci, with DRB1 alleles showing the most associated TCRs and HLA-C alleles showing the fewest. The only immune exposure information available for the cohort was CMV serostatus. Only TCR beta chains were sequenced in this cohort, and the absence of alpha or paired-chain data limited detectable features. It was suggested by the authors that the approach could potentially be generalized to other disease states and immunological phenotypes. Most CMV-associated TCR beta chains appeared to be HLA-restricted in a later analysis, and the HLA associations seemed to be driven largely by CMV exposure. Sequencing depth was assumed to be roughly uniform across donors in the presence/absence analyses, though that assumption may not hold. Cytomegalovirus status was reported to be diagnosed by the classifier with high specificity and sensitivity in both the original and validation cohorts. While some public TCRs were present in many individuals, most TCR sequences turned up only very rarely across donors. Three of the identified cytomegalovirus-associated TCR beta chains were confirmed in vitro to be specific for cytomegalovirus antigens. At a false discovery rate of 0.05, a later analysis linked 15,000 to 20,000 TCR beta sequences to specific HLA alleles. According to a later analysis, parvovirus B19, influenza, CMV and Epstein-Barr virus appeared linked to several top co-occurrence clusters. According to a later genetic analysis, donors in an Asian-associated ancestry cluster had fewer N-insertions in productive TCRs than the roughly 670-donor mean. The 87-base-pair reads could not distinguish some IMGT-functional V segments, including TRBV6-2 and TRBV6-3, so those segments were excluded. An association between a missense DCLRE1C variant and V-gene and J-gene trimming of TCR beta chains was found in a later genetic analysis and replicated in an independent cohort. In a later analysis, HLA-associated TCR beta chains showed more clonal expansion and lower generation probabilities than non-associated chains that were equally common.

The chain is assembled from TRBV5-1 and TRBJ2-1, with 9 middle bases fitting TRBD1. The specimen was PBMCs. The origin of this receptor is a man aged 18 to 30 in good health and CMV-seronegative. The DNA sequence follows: TGCGCCAGCAGCTTAACCGGGACAGGGAGGGTTGAGCAGTTCTTC. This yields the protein CASSLTGTGRVEQFF.